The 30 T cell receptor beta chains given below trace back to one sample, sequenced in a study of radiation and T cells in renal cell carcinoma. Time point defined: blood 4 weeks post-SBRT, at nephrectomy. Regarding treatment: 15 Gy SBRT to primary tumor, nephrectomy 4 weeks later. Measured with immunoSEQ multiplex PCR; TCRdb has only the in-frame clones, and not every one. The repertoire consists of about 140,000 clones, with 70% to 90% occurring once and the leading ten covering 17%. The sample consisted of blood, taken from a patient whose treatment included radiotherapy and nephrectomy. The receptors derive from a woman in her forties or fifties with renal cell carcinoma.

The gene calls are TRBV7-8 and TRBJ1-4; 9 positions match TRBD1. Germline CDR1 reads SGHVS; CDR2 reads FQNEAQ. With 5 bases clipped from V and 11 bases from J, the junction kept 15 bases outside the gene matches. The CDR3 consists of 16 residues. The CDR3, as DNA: TGTGCCAGCAGCAGTACTAACAGGGGGCCCAGGGATAAACTGTTTTTT. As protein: CASSSTNRGPRDKLFF.

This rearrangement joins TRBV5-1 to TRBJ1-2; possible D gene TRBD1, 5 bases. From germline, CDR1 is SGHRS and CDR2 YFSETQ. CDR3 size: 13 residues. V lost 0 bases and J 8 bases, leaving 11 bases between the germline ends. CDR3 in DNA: TGCGCCAGCAGCTTGGAGGGACCCGCAGGCTACACCTTC. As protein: CASSLEGPAGYTF. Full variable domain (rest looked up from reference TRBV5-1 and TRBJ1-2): KAGVTQTPRYLIKTRGQQVTLSCSPISGHRSVSWYQQTPGQGLQFLFEYFSETQRNKGNFPGRFSGRQFSNSRSEMNVSTLELGDSALYLCASSLEGPAGYTFGSGTRLTVV.

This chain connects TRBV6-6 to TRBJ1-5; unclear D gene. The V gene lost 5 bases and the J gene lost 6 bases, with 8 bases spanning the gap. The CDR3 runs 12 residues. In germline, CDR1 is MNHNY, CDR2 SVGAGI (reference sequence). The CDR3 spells CASSLESQPQHF. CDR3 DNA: TGTGCCAGCAGTCTCGAAAGTCAGCCCCAGCATTTT.

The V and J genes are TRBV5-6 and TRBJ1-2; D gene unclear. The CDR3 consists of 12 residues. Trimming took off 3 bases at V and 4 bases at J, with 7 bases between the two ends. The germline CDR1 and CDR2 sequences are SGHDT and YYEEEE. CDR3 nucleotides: TGTGCCAGCAGCTATGGGCCCTATGGCTACACCTTC. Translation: CASSYGPYGYTF.

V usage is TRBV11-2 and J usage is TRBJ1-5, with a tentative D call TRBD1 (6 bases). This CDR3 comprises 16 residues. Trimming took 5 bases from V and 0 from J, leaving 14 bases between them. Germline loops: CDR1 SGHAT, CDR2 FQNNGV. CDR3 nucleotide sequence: TGTGCCAGCAGCACCCTGACAGGCCGTAGCAATCAGCCCCAGCATTTT. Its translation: CASSTLTGRSNQPQHF.

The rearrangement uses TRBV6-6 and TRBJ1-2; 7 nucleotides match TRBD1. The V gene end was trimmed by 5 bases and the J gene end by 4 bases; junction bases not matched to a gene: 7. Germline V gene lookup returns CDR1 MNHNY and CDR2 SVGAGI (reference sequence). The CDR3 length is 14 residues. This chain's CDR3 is CASSQQGLAYGYTF. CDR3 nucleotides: TGTGCCAGCAGTCAACAGGGGTTGGCCTATGGCTACACCTTC.

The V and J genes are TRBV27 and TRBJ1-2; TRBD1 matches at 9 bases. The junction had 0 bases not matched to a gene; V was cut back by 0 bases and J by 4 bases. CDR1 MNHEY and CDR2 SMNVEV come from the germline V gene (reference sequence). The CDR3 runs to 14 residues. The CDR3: CASSLSGQGYGYTF. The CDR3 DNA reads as TGTGCCAGCAGTTTATCGGGACAGGGCTATGGCTACACCTTC.

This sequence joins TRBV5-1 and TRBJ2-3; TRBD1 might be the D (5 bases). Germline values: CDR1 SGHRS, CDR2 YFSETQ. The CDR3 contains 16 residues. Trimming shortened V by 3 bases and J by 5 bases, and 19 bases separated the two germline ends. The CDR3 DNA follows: TGCGCCAGCAGCTACGGGCAGGGTATAAATCAAGATACGCAGTATTTT. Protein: CASSYGQGINQDTQYF.

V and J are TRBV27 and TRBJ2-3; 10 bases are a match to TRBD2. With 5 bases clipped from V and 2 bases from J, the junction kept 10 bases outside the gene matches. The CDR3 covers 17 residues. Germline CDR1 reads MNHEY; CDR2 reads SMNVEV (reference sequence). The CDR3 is CASSTRLAGSPTDTQYF. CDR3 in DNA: TGTGCCAGCAGTACCCGACTAGCGGGTAGCCCCACAGATACGCAGTATTTT.

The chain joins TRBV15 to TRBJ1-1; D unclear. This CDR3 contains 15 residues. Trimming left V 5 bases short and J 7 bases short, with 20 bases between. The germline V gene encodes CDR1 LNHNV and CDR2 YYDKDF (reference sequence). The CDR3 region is CATSGSSLGGIEAFF. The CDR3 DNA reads TGTGCCACCAGCGGATCCTCACTCGGCGGCATTGAAGCTTTCTTT. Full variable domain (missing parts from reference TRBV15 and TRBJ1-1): DAMVIQNPRYQVTQFGKPVTLSCSQTLNHNVMYWYQQKSSQAPKLLFHYYDKDFNNEADTPDNFQSRRPNTSFCFLDIRSPGLGDTAMYLCATSGSSLGGIEAFFGQGTRLTVV.

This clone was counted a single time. CDR3 DNA: TGTGCCAGCAGCGACAAGGGACGGATTGGCTACACCTTC. This gives the protein CASSDKGRIGYTF. The chain links TRBV2 to TRBJ1-2; a possible D gene is TRBD1 (5 bases). Trimming removed 6 bases at V and 7 bases at J, with 15 bases between. This CDR3 has 13 amino acids. Germline CDR1 is SNHLY and CDR2 is FYNNEI.

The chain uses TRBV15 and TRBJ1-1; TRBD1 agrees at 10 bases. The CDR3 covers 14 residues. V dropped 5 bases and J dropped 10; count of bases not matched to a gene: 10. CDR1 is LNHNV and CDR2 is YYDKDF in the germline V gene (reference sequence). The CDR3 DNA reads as TGTGCCACCAGCGGGACCGGGACAGGGGTTCGAGCTTTCTTT. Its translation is CATSGTGTGVRAFF.

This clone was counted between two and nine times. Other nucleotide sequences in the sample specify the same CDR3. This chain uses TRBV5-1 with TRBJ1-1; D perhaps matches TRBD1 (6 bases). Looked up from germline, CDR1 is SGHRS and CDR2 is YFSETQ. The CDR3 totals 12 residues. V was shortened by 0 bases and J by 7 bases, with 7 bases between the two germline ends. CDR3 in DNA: TGCGCCAGCAGCTTGGGACAGGATGAAGCTTTCTTT. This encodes CASSLGQDEAFF.

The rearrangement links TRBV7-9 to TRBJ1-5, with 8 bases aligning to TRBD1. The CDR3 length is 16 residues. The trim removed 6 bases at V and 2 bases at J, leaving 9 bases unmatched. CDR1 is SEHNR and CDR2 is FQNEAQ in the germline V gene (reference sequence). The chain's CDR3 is CASSLSGGAGNQPQHF. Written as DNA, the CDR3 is TGTGCCAGCAGTTTATCAGGGGGCGCCGGCAATCAGCCCCAGCATTTT.

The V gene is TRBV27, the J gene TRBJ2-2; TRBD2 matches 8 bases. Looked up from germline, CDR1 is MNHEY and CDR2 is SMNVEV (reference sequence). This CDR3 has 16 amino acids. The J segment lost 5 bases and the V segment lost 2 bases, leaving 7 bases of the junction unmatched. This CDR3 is CASSLRPGGQTGELFF. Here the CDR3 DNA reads TGTGCCAGCAGTTTAAGGCCGGGAGGGCAGACCGGGGAGCTGTTTTTT.

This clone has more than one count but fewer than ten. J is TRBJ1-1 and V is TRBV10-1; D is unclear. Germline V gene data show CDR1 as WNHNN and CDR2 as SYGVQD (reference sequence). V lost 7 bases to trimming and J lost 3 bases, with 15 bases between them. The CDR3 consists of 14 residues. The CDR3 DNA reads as TGCGCCAGCACCGCCGGGAGGACGGACACTGAAGCTTTCTTT. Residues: CASTAGRTDTEAFF.

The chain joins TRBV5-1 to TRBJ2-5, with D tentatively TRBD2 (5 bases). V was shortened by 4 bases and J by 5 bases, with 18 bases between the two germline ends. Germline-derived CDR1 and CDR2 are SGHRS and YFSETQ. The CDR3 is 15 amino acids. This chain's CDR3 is CASSPVASSRETQYF. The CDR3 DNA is TGCGCCAGCAGCCCCGTAGCTAGCTCAAGGGAGACCCAGTACTTC.

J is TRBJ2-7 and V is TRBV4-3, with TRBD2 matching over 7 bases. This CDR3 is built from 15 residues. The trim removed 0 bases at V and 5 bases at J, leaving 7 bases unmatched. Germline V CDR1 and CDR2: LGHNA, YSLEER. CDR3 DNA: TGCGCCAGCAGCCAAGATCGCGGGGGAGGACACGAGCAGTACTTC. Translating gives CASSQDRGGGHEQYF.

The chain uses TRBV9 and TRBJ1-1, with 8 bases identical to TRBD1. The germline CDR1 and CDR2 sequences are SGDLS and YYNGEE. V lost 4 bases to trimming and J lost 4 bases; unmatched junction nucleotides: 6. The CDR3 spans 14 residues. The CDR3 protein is CASSFQGARTEAFF. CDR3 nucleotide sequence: TGTGCCAGCAGCTTTCAGGGGGCGCGCACTGAAGCTTTCTTT.

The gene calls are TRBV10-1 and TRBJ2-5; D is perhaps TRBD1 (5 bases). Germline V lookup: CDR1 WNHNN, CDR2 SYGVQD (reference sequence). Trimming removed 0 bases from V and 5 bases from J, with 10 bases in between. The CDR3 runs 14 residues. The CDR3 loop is CASSESAGWETQYF. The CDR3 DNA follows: TGCGCCAGCAGTGAGTCGGCAGGGTGGGAGACCCAGTACTTC.

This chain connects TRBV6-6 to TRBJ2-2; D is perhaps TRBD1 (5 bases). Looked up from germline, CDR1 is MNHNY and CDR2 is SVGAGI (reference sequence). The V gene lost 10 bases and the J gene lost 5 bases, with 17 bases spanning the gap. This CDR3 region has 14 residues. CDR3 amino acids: CATFFGAGTGELFF. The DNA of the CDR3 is TGTGCCACCTTCTTTGGGGCCGGGACCGGGGAGCTGTTTTTT.

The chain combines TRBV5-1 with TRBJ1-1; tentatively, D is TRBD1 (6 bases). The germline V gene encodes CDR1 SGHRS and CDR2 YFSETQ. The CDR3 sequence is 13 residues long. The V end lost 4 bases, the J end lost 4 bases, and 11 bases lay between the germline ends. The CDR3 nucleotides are TGCGCCAGCAGCACCAGGGGAGTCACTGAAGCTTTCTTT. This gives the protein CASSTRGVTEAFF.

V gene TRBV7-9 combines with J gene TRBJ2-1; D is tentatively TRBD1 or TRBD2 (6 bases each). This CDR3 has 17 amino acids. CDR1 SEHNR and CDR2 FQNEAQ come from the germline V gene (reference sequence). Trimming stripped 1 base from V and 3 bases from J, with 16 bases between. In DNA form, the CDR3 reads TGTGCCAGCAGCTTAGTTACGGGGGCCGACGGCTACAATGAGCAGTTCTTC. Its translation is CASSLVTGADGYNEQFF.

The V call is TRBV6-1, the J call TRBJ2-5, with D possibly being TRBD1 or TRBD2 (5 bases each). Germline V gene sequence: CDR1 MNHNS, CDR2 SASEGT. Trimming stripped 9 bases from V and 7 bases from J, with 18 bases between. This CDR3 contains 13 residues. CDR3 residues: CASNEKTGGTQYF. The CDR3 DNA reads TGTGCCAGTAACGAGAAGACTGGGGGGACCCAGTACTTC.

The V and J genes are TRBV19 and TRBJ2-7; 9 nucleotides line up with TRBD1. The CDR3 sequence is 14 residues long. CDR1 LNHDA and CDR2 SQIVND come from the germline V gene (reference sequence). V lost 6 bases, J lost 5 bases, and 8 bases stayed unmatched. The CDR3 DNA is TGTGCCAGTAGCCGTACCGGGACAGGGAACGAGCAGTACTTC. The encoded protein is CASSRTGTGNEQYF. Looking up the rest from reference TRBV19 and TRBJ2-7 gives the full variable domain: DGGITQSPKYLFRKEGQNVTLSCEQNLNHDAMYWYRQDPGQGLRLIYYSQIVNDFQKGDIAEGYSVSREKKESFPLTVTSAQKNPTAFYLCASSRTGTGNEQYFGPGTRLTVT.

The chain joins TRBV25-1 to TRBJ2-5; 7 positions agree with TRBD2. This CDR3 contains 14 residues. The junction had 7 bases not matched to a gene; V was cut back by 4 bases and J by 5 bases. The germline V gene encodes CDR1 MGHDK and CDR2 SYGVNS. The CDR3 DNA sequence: TGTGCCAGCAGTGGGACTAGGTCCGTGGAGACCCAGTACTTC. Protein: CASSGTRSVETQYF.

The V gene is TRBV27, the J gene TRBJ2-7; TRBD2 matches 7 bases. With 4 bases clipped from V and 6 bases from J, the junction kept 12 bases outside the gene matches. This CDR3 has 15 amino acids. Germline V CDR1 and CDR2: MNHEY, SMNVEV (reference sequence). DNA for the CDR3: TGTGCCAGCAGTTCTCCCGGACTAGGTTTTACCGAGCAGTACTTC. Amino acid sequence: CASSSPGLGFTEQYF.

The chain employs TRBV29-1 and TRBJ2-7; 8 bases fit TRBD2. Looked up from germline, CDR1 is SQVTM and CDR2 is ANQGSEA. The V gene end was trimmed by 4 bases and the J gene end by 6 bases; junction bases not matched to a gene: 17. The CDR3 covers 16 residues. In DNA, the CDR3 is TGCAGCGTTGCCTTGAATCGGGCTAGCGGGCTTACCGAGCAGTACTTC. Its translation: CSVALNRASGLTEQYF.

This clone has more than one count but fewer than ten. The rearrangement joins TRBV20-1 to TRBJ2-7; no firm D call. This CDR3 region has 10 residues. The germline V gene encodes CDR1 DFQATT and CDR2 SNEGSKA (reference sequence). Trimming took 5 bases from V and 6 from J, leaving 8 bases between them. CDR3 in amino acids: CSAGVAEQYF. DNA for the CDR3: TGCAGTGCTGGAGTGGCCGAGCAGTACTTC.

The CDR3 DNA reads as TGTGCCAGCAGCGGCTGGACCCAGTACTTC. Amino acids: CASSGWTQYF. The rearrangement uses TRBV11-2 and TRBJ2-5, with D hard to call. With 5 bases removed from V and 7 bases from J, the gap between germline ends came to 5 bases. Germline lookup yields CDR1 SGHAT and CDR2 FQNNGV. CDR3 size: 10 residues.